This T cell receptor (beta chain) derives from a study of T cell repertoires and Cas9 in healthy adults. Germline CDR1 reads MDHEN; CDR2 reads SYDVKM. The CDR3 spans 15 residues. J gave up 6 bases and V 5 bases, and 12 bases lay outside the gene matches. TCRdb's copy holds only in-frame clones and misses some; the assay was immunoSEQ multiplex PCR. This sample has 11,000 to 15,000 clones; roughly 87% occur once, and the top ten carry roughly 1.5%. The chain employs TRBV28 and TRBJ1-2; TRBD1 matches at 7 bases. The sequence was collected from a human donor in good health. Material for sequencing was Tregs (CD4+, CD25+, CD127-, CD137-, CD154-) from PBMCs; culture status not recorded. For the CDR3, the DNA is TGTGCCAGCAGTCTGTTCCGGCCAGGGGGAAATGGCTACACCTTC. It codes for CASSLFRPGGNGYTF.